This passage covers 24 T cell receptor beta chains from one sample sequenced in a study of cytomegalovirus exposure and HLA in healthy donors. The PCR ran on 60 Vbeta and 13 Jbeta primers. TCRdb's table, derived via immunoSEQ multiplex PCR, lists solely in-frame clones and lacks some. Seen here are over 200,000 clones, 70% to 90% observed once, and the top ten hold about 1.2%. Sequences were obtained from PBMCs. The receptors shown here come from a human donor in good health.

J is TRBJ2-1 and V is TRBV4-2; perhaps TRBD2 as D (5 bases). CDR3 length: 15 amino acids. Per germline, CDR1 LGHNA and CDR2 YNFKEQ. V dropped 0 bases and J dropped 12 bases, with 18 bases sitting between them. In DNA, the CDR3 is TGTGCCAGCAGCCAAGATAAAGGAGCGGCACGGGGGCAGTTCTTC. Protein sequence: CASSQDKGAARGQFF.

This clone showed up just a few times. The identical CDR3 is also encoded by other nucleotide sequences in the sample. This chain links TRBV27 with TRBJ2-2; 9 bases are shared with TRBD1. CDR1 is MNHEY and CDR2 is SMNVEV in the germline V gene (reference sequence). V gave up 3 bases and J gave up 3 bases; unmatched junction bases: 5. The CDR3 consists of 16 residues. The DNA of the CDR3 is TGTGCCAGCAGTTTCATGGGACAGGGTGACACCGGGGAGCTGTTTTTT. Protein: CASSFMGQGDTGELFF.

The chain uses TRBV7-9 and TRBJ2-7; D remains unclear. Trimming removed 5 bases at V and 0 bases at J, with 8 bases between. The CDR3 is made up of 13 amino acids. CDR1 is SEHNR and CDR2 is FQNEAQ in the germline V gene (reference sequence). The CDR3 DNA is TGTGCCAGCAGCCCCTGGAGCTCCTACGAGCAGTACTTC. This translates into CASSPWSSYEQYF. The full variable domain, in which reference TRBV7-9 and TRBJ2-7 provide the parts outside the CDR3, is DTGVSQNPRHKITKRGQNVTFRCDPISEHNRLYWYRQTLGQGPEFLTYFQNEAQLEKSRLLSDRFSAERPKGSFSTLEIQRTEQGDSAMYLCASSPWSSYEQYFGPGTRLTVT.

The rearrangement uses TRBV6-1 and TRBJ1-1; weak D call: TRBD1 (6 bases). CDR3 length: 13 residues. CDR1 and CDR2 from the germline V gene are MNHNS and SASEGT. Trimming removed 6 bases at V and 1 base at J, with 9 bases between. CDR3 in amino acids: CASRQGQNTEAFF. The CDR3 DNA sequence: TGTGCCAGCAGGCAGGGACAGAACACTGAAGCTTTCTTT.

The V and J genes are TRBV28 and TRBJ2-5; TRBD2 matches 11 bases. V lost 5 bases to trimming and J lost 3 bases; unmatched junction nucleotides: 14. Germline V CDR1 and CDR2: MDHEN, SYDVKM. CDR3 length: 18 residues. This CDR3 reads CASSLAGTSGNSKETQYF. The DNA for the CDR3 is TGTGCCAGCAGTCTAGCCGGGACTAGCGGAAACTCTAAAGAGACCCAGTACTTC.

As regards this clone: Mismatch with germline at one junction end may stem from a read error. The chain couples TRBV9 to TRBJ1-5; no clear D gene. This CDR3 has 14 amino acids. Germline V gene sequence: CDR1 SGDLS, CDR2 YYNGEE. CDR3 loop: CASSPDPDNLPQHF. The CDR3 nucleotides read TGTGCCAGCAGCCCCGACCCAGACAATCTGCCCCAGCATTTT.

The V and J genes are TRBV7-2 and TRBJ2-2; 7 bases are shared with TRBD2. Germline V gene lookup returns CDR1 SGHTA and CDR2 FQGNSA. Losses at the gene ends were 1 base for V and 6 bases for J; bases not matched to a gene: 11. This CDR3 region has 17 residues. Here the CDR3 reads CASSLVPAGVHPGELFF. The CDR3 DNA follows: TGTGCCAGCAGCTTAGTCCCGGCGGGGGTGCACCCCGGGGAGCTGTTTTTT.

To note about this clone: A junction end diverges from the germline sequence, so it may reflect a read error. The genes are TRBV2 and TRBJ2-7; 8 bases align to TRBD1. The germline V gene has CDR1 SNHLY and CDR2 FYNNEI. This CDR3 comprises 13 residues. DNA for the CDR3: TGTGCCAGCAGTGCGGACAGGGCCTACGGGCAGTACTTC. This sequence encodes CASSADRAYGQYF.

V gene TRBV6-7 combines with J gene TRBJ2-1; 12 bases align to TRBD2. TRBV6-7 is recorded as an ORF, its role being uncertain. V was clipped by 6 bases and J by 7 bases; unmatched bases: 4. CDR3 length: 14 amino acids. CDR3 DNA sequence: TGTGCCAGCAGCGGGCTAGCGGGAGGGAATGAGCAGTTCTTC. Its translation is CASSGLAGGNEQFF.

The gene calls are TRBV7-2 and TRBJ2-2, with D tentatively TRBD2 (6 bases). CDR3 length equals 17 residues. Germline CDR1 reads SGHTA; CDR2 reads FQGNSA. Trimming left V 7 bases short and J 0 bases short, with 18 bases between. In DNA, the CDR3 is TGTGCCAGCACACAAAGACGCGGGGCCTCGAACACCGGGGAGCTGTTTTTT. It is translated as CASTQRRGASNTGELFF.

J is TRBJ2-6 and V is TRBV10-3; 10 nucleotides line up with TRBD1. Germline values: CDR1 ENHRY, CDR2 SYGVKD. V dropped 8 bases and J dropped 3; count of bases not matched to a gene: 7. The CDR3 has 16 residues. DNA for the CDR3: TGTGCCATCCTACGGGACAGGGGAAATGGGGCCAACGTCCTGACTTTC. This sequence encodes CAILRDRGNGANVLTF.

V gene TRBV27 combines with J gene TRBJ1-3; 9 nucleotides line up with TRBD1. CDR1 is MNHEY, CDR2 SMNVEV, per germline (reference sequence). J lost 2 bases, V lost 0 bases, and 5 bases had no gene match. This CDR3 is 17 amino acids long. In DNA form, the CDR3 reads TGTGCCAGCAGTTTATCGGGACAGGGATGGACTGGAAACACCATATATTTT. Its translation is CASSLSGQGWTGNTIYF.

J is TRBJ2-3 and V is TRBV5-1, with D unresolved. CDR1 is SGHRS and CDR2 is YFSETQ in the germline V gene. This CDR3 has 13 residues. V was cut by 4 bases and J by 2 bases, with 8 bases left in between. The CDR3 reads CASSPPYTDTQYF. Here the CDR3 DNA reads TGCGCCAGCAGCCCCCCCTACACAGATACGCAGTATTTT.

This sequence joins TRBV4-1 and TRBJ2-2, with a weak D call TRBD2 (5 bases). Germline V gene sequence: CDR1 MGHRA, CDR2 YSYEKL. V lost 3 bases, J lost 3 bases, and 14 bases lay in between. This CDR3 has 16 residues. The CDR3 coding sequence is TGCGCCAGCAGCCATCTTCCGGGAACCTACACCGGGGAGCTGTTTTTT. Protein: CASSHLPGTYTGELFF.

The chain uses TRBV18 and TRBJ2-1; D remains ambiguous. V was cut by 1 base and J by 5 bases, with 9 bases left in between. This CDR3 has 14 amino acids. Germline V gene sequence: CDR1 KGHSH, CDR2 LQKENI. The CDR3 sequence: CASSPQRAHNEQFF. For the CDR3, the DNA is TGTGCCAGCTCACCACAGCGAGCCCACAATGAGCAGTTCTTC.

This chain connects TRBV13 to TRBJ2-1; TRBD2 matches at 13 bases. Germline CDR1 reads PRHDT; CDR2 reads FYEKMQ (reference sequence). V dropped 4 bases and J dropped 1; count of bases not matched to a gene: 13. There are 20 residues in the CDR3. CDR3 residues: CASSSRTSGSSSGSYNEQFF. CDR3 DNA sequence: TGTGCCAGCAGCTCTCGGACTAGCGGGAGTTCCTCAGGGTCCTACAATGAGCAGTTCTTC.

The chain links TRBV30 to TRBJ2-5; no firm D call. The germline V gene encodes CDR1 GTSNPN and CDR2 SVGIG (reference sequence). The V end was cut by 2 bases, the J end by 3 bases, with 7 bases between. The CDR3 extends over 12 amino acids. CDR3 coding DNA: TGTGCCTGGAGTCCTATAGAAGAGACCCAGTACTTC. Translation gives CAWSPIEETQYF.

This clone was counted a single time. This chain connects TRBV7-2 to TRBJ2-3; 9 nucleotides match TRBD2. The J segment lost 2 bases and the V segment lost 0 bases, leaving 6 bases of the junction unmatched. The CDR3 runs 17 residues. Germline CDR1 SGHTA, CDR2 FQGNSA. The CDR3 spells CASSLARASGDTDTQYF. The CDR3 coding sequence is TGTGCCAGCAGCTTAGCTAGGGCTAGCGGGGACACAGATACGCAGTATTTT.

V gene TRBV18 combines with J gene TRBJ2-7; D possibly corresponds to TRBD1 (6 bases). Between the trimmed V and J ends, which lost 6 bases and 7 bases, there was a span of 19 bases. CDR3 size: 14 residues. CDR1 is KGHSH and CDR2 is LQKENI in the germline V gene. This CDR3 is CASSPGTQRGEQYF. The CDR3, as DNA: TGTGCCAGCTCCCCCGGGACACAACGTGGGGAGCAGTACTTC.

The table lists this clone with a count of one. Other DNA sequences in the sample encode the same CDR3. The V call is TRBV9, the J call TRBJ2-3; D not resolved. Trimming took off 0 bases at V and 0 bases at J, with 8 bases between the two ends. The CDR3 loop spans 15 amino acids. Germline lookup yields CDR1 SGDLS and CDR2 YYNGEE. CDR3 DNA: TGTGCCAGCAGCGTAGGGGTAGCCAGCACAGATACGCAGTATTTT. Amino acids: CASSVGVASTDTQYF.

The gene calls are TRBV6-5 and TRBJ1-4; D might be TRBD1 (6 bases). This CDR3 has 14 residues. Germline lookup yields CDR1 MNHEY and CDR2 SVGAGI. V lost 5 bases and J 10 bases, leaving 17 bases between the germline ends. In DNA, the CDR3 is TGTGCCAGCAGTCTCTACCGGACAGCAAGAAAACTGTTTTTT. Translation gives CASSLYRTARKLFF.

V and J are TRBV2 and TRBJ2-3; D is unclear. CDR1 and CDR2 (germline): SNHLY, FYNNEI. V gave up 4 bases and J gave up 0 bases, with 8 bases separating them. This CDR3 contains 14 residues. The CDR3 DNA sequence: TGTGCCAGCAGTGTGGGCCTGAGCACAGATACGCAGTATTTT. It specifies CASSVGLSTDTQYF. The whole variable domain, filled in from reference TRBV2 and TRBJ2-3, reads EPEVTQTPSHQVTQMGQEVILRCVPISNHLYFYWYRQILGQKVEFLVSFYNNEISEKSEIFDDQFSVERPDGSNFTLKIRSTKLEDSAMYFCASSVGLSTDTQYFGPGTRLTVL.

The chain is built from TRBV6-1 and TRBJ2-1, with TRBD2 matching over 7 bases. V trimming: 0 bases; J trimming: 6 bases; junction bases outside the gene matches: 11. Germline V CDR1 and CDR2: MNHNS, SASEGT. This CDR3 spans 17 amino acids. CDR3 region: CASSEADYGLDTNEQFF. CDR3 bases: TGTGCCAGCAGTGAAGCGGACTACGGACTAGATACCAATGAGCAGTTCTTC.

The V gene is TRBV6-5, the J gene TRBJ1-1; D is perhaps TRBD1 (5 bases). In germline, CDR1 is MNHEY, CDR2 SVGAGI. The V and J ends lost 4 bases and 3 bases respectively, with 12 bases between them. The CDR3 consists of 14 residues. The CDR3 loop is CASSLGWGDTEAFF. The DNA for the CDR3 is TGTGCCAGCAGTTTGGGCTGGGGGGACACTGAAGCTTTCTTT.